The 21 T cell receptor beta chains below all came from one sample that was sequenced in a study of OX40 agonist ivuxolimab in advanced cancers. Clones were sequenced by immunoSEQ multiplex PCR, and TCRdb holds only the in-frame ones, with some missing. The data hold tens of thousands of clones, with around 90% observed a single time. The specimen comprised CD4+ or CD8+ T cells sorted from blood, sampled in a trial of the OX40 agonist ivuxolimab. The receptors originated from an adult with an advanced solid tumor such as melanoma, head and neck, liver or kidney cancer.

V and J are TRBV6-1 and TRBJ1-2; no clear D gene. Germline CDR1 MNHNS, CDR2 SASEGT. The CDR3 has 16 residues. The V and J ends lost 1 base and 7 bases respectively, with 19 bases between them. The DNA of the CDR3 is TGTGCCAGCAGTGAAGATGGGCGGACGGACGGGTTTGGCTACACCTTC. Its protein product is CASSEDGRTDGFGYTF.

The rearrangement joins TRBV10-3 to TRBJ2-6; D is possibly TRBD1 or TRBD2 (5 bases each). V was trimmed by 4 bases and J by 4 bases, leaving 11 bases between them. The CDR3 has 15 residues. Germline CDR1 is ENHRY and CDR2 is SYGVKD. CDR3 DNA: TGTGCCATCAGTGCCGTGGGGACCGGGGCCAACGTCCTGACTTTC. It encodes CAISAVGTGANVLTF.

The rearrangement links TRBV21-1 to TRBJ2-7; the table assigns TRBD2, which was not confirmed against the DNA. TRBV21-1 is shown as a pseudogene. The CDR3 loop spans 16 amino acids. The CDR3 loop reads CASSLRTSGEPNEQYF. As DNA, the CDR3 is TGTGCCAGCAGCCTCCGGACTAGCGGAGAACCGAACGAGCAGTACTTC.

Notes on this clone: At one end the junction does not follow the germline gene, possibly because of a read error. The rearrangement links TRBV5-4 to TRBJ2-5; TRBD2 matches at 11 bases. The CDR3 loop spans 15 amino acids. Per germline, CDR1 SGHNT and CDR2 YYREEE (reference sequence). The chain's CDR3 is CVSSLIAGGQETQYF. DNA of the CDR3: TGTGTCAGCAGCTTGATAGCGGGAGGGCAAGAGACCCAGTACTTC.

The chain recombines TRBV19 with TRBJ1-2, with D hard to call. The V gene's germline CDR1 is LNHDA and CDR2 SQIVND (reference sequence). V was pared by 7 bases and J by 5 bases, with 11 bases between. The CDR3 spans 12 residues. Here the CDR3 reads CASNRDGYGYTF. The CDR3 coding sequence is TGTGCCAGTAACCGGGATGGGTATGGCTACACCTTC.

As to this clone: This sample includes further DNA sequences coding for the same CDR3. This chain links TRBV5-4 with TRBJ1-4; possibly TRBD1 for D (5 bases). V was pared by 0 bases and J by 4 bases, with 7 bases between. CDR3 size: 14 residues. Germline loops: CDR1 SGHNT, CDR2 YYREEE (reference sequence). The CDR3 DNA reads as TGTGCCAGCAGCTTGGGACAGAGTAATGAAAAACTGTTTTTT. This translates into CASSLGQSNEKLFF.

The genes are TRBV19 and TRBJ1-4; 7 nucleotides align to TRBD1. Germline V gene lookup returns CDR1 LNHDA and CDR2 SQIVND (reference sequence). The CDR3 totals 14 residues. The V gene end was trimmed by 2 bases and the J gene end by 9 bases; junction bases not matched to a gene: 6. In DNA, the CDR3 is TGTGCCAGTAGTATATTCGGGACAGCGAAAAAACTGTTTTTT. Translated, it gives CASSIFGTAKKLFF.

The chain links TRBV18 to TRBJ2-7; 8 nucleotides match TRBD2. V was pared by 6 bases and J by 0 bases, with 10 bases of the junction left unmatched. Germline CDR1 KGHSH, CDR2 LQKENI. The CDR3 is 16 amino acids. CDR3 bases: TGTGCCAGCTCCCGGACCGGGGGGGTTAGCTCCTACGAGCAGTACTTC. This codes for CASSRTGGVSSYEQYF.

The J gene is TRBJ2-7, the V gene TRBV27, with 9 bases that match TRBD1. V lost 5 bases to trimming and J lost 0 bases; unmatched junction nucleotides: 8. CDR3 size: 16 residues. Germline V gene data show CDR1 as MNHEY and CDR2 as SMNVEV (reference sequence). The CDR3 protein is CASSGKGTGSSYEQYF. CDR3 DNA sequence: TGTGCCAGCAGTGGCAAGGGGACAGGGAGCTCCTACGAGCAGTACTTC.

This rearrangement joins TRBV7-6 to TRBJ2-5, with 15 nucleotides matching TRBD2. Germline assignment: CDR1 SGHVS and CDR2 FNYEAQ. V shed 6 bases, J shed 1 base, and the junction held 9 bases outside the gene matches. CDR3 length: 18 amino acids. The CDR3, as DNA: TGTGCCAGCAGTAGGACTAGCGGGAGGGGGGTCGGCCAAGAGACCCAGTACTTC. This translates into CASSRTSGRGVGQETQYF.

J is TRBJ2-2 and V is TRBV7-8; 10 nucleotides line up with TRBD1. The CDR3 runs to 17 residues. Germline CDR1 and CDR2: SGHVS and FQNEAQ. The ends lost 6 bases at V and 4 bases at J; junction bases unmatched: 11. This CDR3 reads CASSLAGTGAFTGELFF. The CDR3 bases are TGTGCCAGCAGTCTGGCCGGGACAGGGGCTTTCACCGGGGAGCTGTTTTTT.

The table lists this clone with a count of one. The chain couples TRBV27 to TRBJ2-1; D remains unclear. The CDR3 has 11 residues. Trimming removed 6 bases from V and 7 bases from J, with 7 bases in between. The V gene's germline CDR1 is MNHEY and CDR2 SMNVEV (reference sequence). The DNA for the CDR3 is TGTGCCAGCAGCGTCCTTAATGAGCAGTTCTTC. This encodes CASSVLNEQFF.

The J gene is TRBJ1-4, the V gene TRBV5-1; TRBD1 matches at 7 bases. V was pared by 4 bases and J by 8 bases, with 11 bases of the junction left unmatched. The CDR3 totals 15 residues. The germline gives CDR1 SGHRS, CDR2 YFSETQ. CDR3 loop: CASSISRGFEEKLFF. The CDR3, as DNA: TGCGCCAGCAGCATAAGCAGGGGGTTTGAAGAAAAACTGTTTTTT.

The chain carries TRBV28 and TRBJ1-2, with TRBD1 identical over 10 bases. Trimming took 2 bases from V and 4 from J; bases not matched to a gene: 10. CDR3 length equals 17 residues. The germline gives CDR1 MDHEN, CDR2 SYDVKM. In DNA, the CDR3 is TGTGCCAGCAGTTTAGGACAGGGGGAGGCTAATAGCTATGGCTACACCTTC. Protein product: CASSLGQGEANSYGYTF.

The chain couples TRBV29-1 to TRBJ2-4; 9 bases agree with TRBD2. The germline V gene encodes CDR1 SQVTM and CDR2 ANQGSEA. Losses at the gene ends were 4 bases for V and 0 bases for J; bases not matched to a gene: 4. This CDR3 has 15 residues. The CDR3 DNA reads as TGCAGCGTTGCCCGGACTAGCGAAGCCAAAAACATTCAGTACTTC. This gives the protein CSVARTSEAKNIQYF.

This rearrangement joins TRBV7-2 to TRBJ1-2; 7 bases map to TRBD1. CDR1 SGHTA and CDR2 FQGNSA come from the germline V gene. Trimming took 1 base from V and 0 from J; bases not matched to a gene: 5. This CDR3 region has 16 residues. The CDR3 DNA reads as TGTGCCAGCAGCTTAGGAGGGCAGGGGGCTAACTATGGCTACACCTTC. This sequence encodes CASSLGGQGANYGYTF.

V usage is TRBV7-8 and J usage is TRBJ1-4; no reliable D call. V lost 5 bases, J lost 7 bases, and 5 bases lay in between. This CDR3 has 11 residues. The germline CDR1 and CDR2 sequences are SGHVS and FQNEAQ. The CDR3 nucleotides read TGTGCCAGCAGCCGATCTGAAAAACTGTTTTTT. It codes for CASSRSEKLFF.

This chain uses TRBV20-1 with TRBJ2-7, with D possibly being TRBD2 (5 bases). The CDR3 runs to 11 residues. V lost 4 bases, J lost 7 bases, and 11 bases lay in between. In germline, CDR1 is DFQATT, CDR2 SNEGSKA (reference sequence). The CDR3 coding sequence is TGCAGTGCTACTAGCTCCCGGGAGCAGTACTTC. Its translation: CSATSSREQYF.

The chain has TRBV4-3 and TRBJ1-1; D unclear. Germline V gene data show CDR1 as LGHNA and CDR2 as YSLEER. V was pared by 3 bases and J by 1 base, with 12 bases between. This CDR3 spans 15 amino acids. CDR3: CASSQLLTENTEAFF. The CDR3 DNA follows: TGCGCCAGCAGCCAGCTACTGACGGAGAACACTGAAGCTTTCTTT.

The chain links TRBV27 to TRBJ1-2; 12 bases align to TRBD1. V lost 5 bases to trimming and J lost 6 bases; unmatched junction nucleotides: 4. The CDR3 totals 14 residues. From germline, CDR1 is MNHEY and CDR2 SMNVEV (reference sequence). The CDR3 loop is CASSRDRGLDGYTF. The CDR3 DNA is TGTGCCAGCAGTAGGGACAGGGGGCTGGATGGCTACACCTTC.

Here the CDR3 reads CASRSAQGFSHEQYF. The CDR3 DNA follows: TGTGCCAGCAGGTCGGCCCAGGGGTTCAGCCACGAGCAGTACTTC. The genes are TRBV6-6 and TRBJ2-7, with a tentative D call TRBD1 (6 bases). V lost 6 bases, J lost 5 bases, and 20 bases lay in between. This CDR3 region has 15 residues. Germline-derived CDR1 and CDR2 are MNHNY and SVGAGI (reference sequence).